Each of the 5 T cell receptor beta chains below was sequenced from the same sample in a study of shared clonotypes between healthy human individuals. Naive CD8 populations comprised CD45RO-negative cells positively selected for CCR7, excluding terminally differentiated effector memory CD45RA+ cells. Data came from immunoSEQ multiplex PCR; TCRdb stores just in-frame clones and leaves some out. The sample carries around 1.9 million clones, 93% recorded once. The material sequenced was naive CD8+ T cells from PBMCs. These receptors were collected from a man in his late teens or twenties in good health. Some clones in this sample may be carry-over from other donors' samples.

The V and J genes are TRBV12-2 and TRBJ2-7. TRBV12-2 is a pseudogene segment. This CDR3 contains 12 residues. In DNA form, the CDR3 reads TGTGCAAGTCGCCCCCGATATGGCGAGCAGTACTTC. Its protein is CASRPRYGEQYF.

The V and J genes are TRBV5-6 and TRBJ1-1, with no clear D. Trimming shortened V by 4 bases and J by 0 bases, and 16 bases separated the two germline ends. There are 16 residues in the CDR3. Germline V gene lookup returns CDR1 SGHDT and CDR2 YYEEEE. The chain's CDR3 is CASSALREQMNTEAFF. The DNA for the CDR3 is TGTGCCAGCAGCGCCCTCCGTGAGCAAATGAACACTGAAGCTTTCTTT.

The rearrangement joins TRBV2 to TRBJ1-1; the match to TRBD1 covers 8 bases. Germline V CDR1 and CDR2: SNHLY, FYNNEI. The CDR3 runs to 16 residues. The V and J ends lost 5 bases and 2 bases, in that order; junction bases with no gene match: 10. The CDR3 region is CASSPFGTGGNTEAFF. DNA of the CDR3: TGTGCCAGCAGTCCTTTCGGTACAGGGGGAAACACTGAAGCTTTCTTT.

Comment on this clone: Other DNA sequences in this sample translate to the same CDR3. The chain couples TRBV27 to TRBJ2-7; the D call may be TRBD1 or TRBD2 (5 bases each). The CDR3 covers 13 residues. Trimming shortened V by 2 bases and J by 2 bases, and 7 bases separated the two germline ends. Germline assignment: CDR1 MNHEY and CDR2 SMNVEV (reference sequence). Here the CDR3 DNA reads TGTGCCAGCAGTTTACGGGACCCCTACGAGCAGTACTTC. Its protein product is CASSLRDPYEQYF.

The V and J genes are TRBV2 and TRBJ2-7; TRBD2 is a possible D gene (6 bases). CDR3 size: 15 residues. CDR1 is SNHLY and CDR2 is FYNNEI in the germline V gene. V was cut by 7 bases and J by 0 bases, with 16 bases left in between. CDR3 loop: CASIKGLLSSYEQYF. CDR3 sequence (DNA): TGTGCCAGCATCAAGGGACTGTTAAGCTCCTACGAGCAGTACTTC.